Sequencing of this T cell receptor beta chain was carried out in a study of response to subunit inactivated influenza vaccine. TCRdb redid the calling of the RT-PCR reads with MiXCR, one entry per CDR3 protein. The sample lists roughly 520,000 distinct CDR3 sequences, over 25% occurring once. General study points: Authors proposed each seasonal influenza vaccination draws in few new T cells.

A few counts support this clonotype. What it binds is unknown. Trimming stripped 3 bases from V and 3 bases from J, with 5 bases between. The germline CDR1 and CDR2 sequences are SQVTM and ANQGSEA. The CDR3 totals 11 residues. This sequence originates from a man over 45 who received an inactivated influenza vaccine. The chain has TRBV29-1 and TRBJ2-5; D might be TRBD2 (5 bases). The starting material was CD4+ T cells sorted from PBMCs, obtained around 5 days after vaccination. CDR3 DNA: TGCAGCGTTGAGAGGGAAGAGACCCAGTACTTC. Translating it yields CSVEREETQYF.